This T cell receptor beta chain was captured by sequencing in a study of blood T cell repertoires in COVID-19. Study summary: Acute and convalescent COVID-19 specimens originated in the United States, Italy and Spain. T cells, B-cell-depleted T cells, or PBMCs supplied cDNA or gDNA.

Authors' data handling: Quantification of nucleated cells was approximated via reference gene primer amplification. This table comes from immunoSEQ multiplex PCR, and its TCRdb copy is limited to in-frame clones, with some not included. V and J calls and clone size are as listed in that table; D and trimming were resolved from the DNA. The sample has over 300,000 clones, approximately 88% seen once. V gave up 2 bases and J gave up 4 bases, with 14 bases separating them. The CDR3 runs 15 residues. Germline assignment: CDR1 MNHEY and CDR2 SMNVEV (reference sequence). Sequencing was carried out using peripheral blood. The sequence came from a man aged 35-49 years with acute or convalescent COVID-19. This rearrangement joins TRBV27 to TRBJ1-1, with no clear D. The CDR3 is CASSLRAGMGTEAFF. The CDR3 DNA sequence: TGTGCCAGCAGTTTAAGGGCGGGTATGGGCACTGAAGCTTTCTTT.